This T cell receptor beta chain was captured by sequencing in a study of blood T cell repertoires in COVID-19. CDR1 is MNHNS and CDR2 is SASEGT in the germline V gene. This CDR3 is built from 17 residues. Measured with immunoSEQ multiplex PCR; TCRdb has only the in-frame clones, and not every one. The sample has over 65,000 clones, 85% to 90% seen once; the top ten hold more than 0.85%. This clone was picked up one time. A junction boundary mismatches the germline segment, possibly from a read error. V usage is TRBV6-1 and J usage is TRBJ2-3; 11 nucleotides match TRBD2. Sequenced material: peripheral blood. The clonotype comes from a human donor in a cohort sampled during active COVID-19. The CDR3 is CASSEVTLAGGADTQYF. CDR3 nucleotides: TGTGCCAGCAGCGAAGTGACCCTAGCGGGAGGAGCAGATACGCAGTATTTT.